Listed here are 10 T cell receptor beta chains from one sample, sequenced in a study of blood T cell repertoires in COVID-19. The data were produced by immunoSEQ multiplex PCR, yet TCRdb's version contains in-frame clones alone and is incomplete. The sample lists 30,000 to 35,000 clones, over 80% seen once, with over 9.5% in the top ten. Sequenced sample: peripheral blood. The receptors were gathered from a man aged 80 or over with active COVID-19.

The chain employs TRBV20-1 and TRBJ2-3; a weak D match, TRBD2 (6 bases). There are 15 residues in the CDR3. Trimming cost V 3 bases and J 1 base, with 14 bases left between them. Germline V CDR1 and CDR2: DFQATT, SNEGSKA (reference sequence). This chain's CDR3 is CSASPGEERTDTQYF. CDR3 nucleotide sequence: TGCAGTGCTAGTCCTGGGGAGGAGCGCACAGATACGCAGTATTTT.

Only a few counts were recorded for this clone. The chain recombines TRBV5-5 with TRBJ2-1; no definite D call. The CDR3 contains 13 residues. Germline CDR1 and CDR2: SGHKS and YYEKEE (reference sequence). Deletions cut 2 bases from V and 5 bases from J, with 8 bases between. The CDR3 bases are TGTGCCAGCAGCTTTAGAGGTAACAATGAGCAGTTCTTC. The encoded protein is CASSFRGNNEQFF.

The chain recombines TRBV11-3 with TRBJ2-1; 7 bases agree with TRBD1. V trimming: 3 bases; J trimming: 5 bases; junction bases outside the gene matches: 10. Germline V CDR1 and CDR2: SGHNT, YENEEA. This CDR3 is 16 amino acids long. As DNA, the CDR3 is TGTGCCAGCAGCTTTCAACAGGGGAAAAAGGACAATGAGCAGTTCTTC. Translation: CASSFQQGKKDNEQFF.

This clone has a single count. The chain employs TRBV6-5 and TRBJ1-1, with 9 nucleotides matching TRBD1. Unmatched junction bases numbered 4, after V lost 4 bases and J lost 4 bases. The CDR3 has 14 residues. CDR1 is MNHEY, CDR2 SVGAGI, per germline. CDR3 DNA sequence: TGTGCCAGCAGTTCCGACAGGGGGAGCACTGAAGCTTTCTTT. Its translation is CASSSDRGSTEAFF.

The J gene is TRBJ2-5, the V gene TRBV9; 7 nucleotides match TRBD1. Trimming removed 0 bases from V and 5 bases from J; junction bases left unmatched: 7. The CDR3 extends over 15 amino acids. CDR1 and CDR2 (germline): SGDLS, YYNGEE. CDR3 sequence reads: CASSVGDRTLETQYF. Written as DNA, the CDR3 is TGTGCCAGCAGCGTAGGGGACAGAACTTTGGAGACCCAGTACTTC.

The chain has TRBV10-1 and TRBJ2-3; no reliable D call. The germline V and J ends were trimmed by 0 bases and 4 bases, with 14 bases remaining between them. Looked up from germline, CDR1 is WNHNN and CDR2 is SYGVQD (reference sequence). The CDR3 consists of 16 residues. For the CDR3, the DNA is TGCGCCAGCAGTGAGTCGACCTTTCCGGCGGCAGATACGCAGTATTTT. The encoded protein is CASSESTFPAADTQYF.

The rearrangement uses TRBV5-1 and TRBJ2-3, with D perhaps matching TRBD1 (6 bases). There are 14 residues in the CDR3. Germline CDR1 is SGHRS and CDR2 is YFSETQ. Trimming shortened V by 4 bases and J by 6 bases, and 15 bases separated the two germline ends. The CDR3 sequence is CASSARQELDTQYF. The CDR3, as DNA: TGCGCCAGCAGCGCGAGACAGGAATTGGATACGCAGTATTTT.

The chain is built from TRBV29-1 and TRBJ1-1; 7 bases agree with TRBD1. Germline V gene data show CDR1 as SQVTM and CDR2 as ANQGSEA. The CDR3 consists of 13 residues. V was clipped by 7 bases and J by 2 bases; unmatched bases: 7. DNA of the CDR3: TGCAGCGCCGTAGGACAGGTTAACACTGAAGCTTTCTTT. It codes for CSAVGQVNTEAFF. Combining the CDR3 with reference TRBV29-1 and TRBJ1-1 gives the whole variable domain SAVISQKPSRDICQRGTSLTIQCQVDSQVTMMFWYRQQPGQSLTLIATANQGSEATYESGFVIDKFPISRPNLTFSTLTVSNMSPEDSSIYLCSAVGQVNTEAFFGQGTRLTVV.

The genes are TRBV24-1 and TRBJ2-3; TRBD1 aligns across 10 bases. Germline CDR1 KGHDR, CDR2 SFDVKD. V dropped 5 bases and J dropped 2; count of bases not matched to a gene: 3. The CDR3 loop spans 15 amino acids. For the CDR3, the DNA is TGTGCCACCAGTGGGGGGACAGGGGTCACAGATACGCAGTATTTT. It yields the protein CATSGGTGVTDTQYF.

This rearrangement joins TRBV28 to TRBJ2-1; D unclear. Germline values: CDR1 MDHEN, CDR2 SYDVKM. There are 13 residues in the CDR3. Trimming cost V 2 bases and J 16 bases, with 18 bases left between them. The CDR3 DNA reads as TGTGCCAGCAGTTTAGGCAGAACAAGAAACGAATTCTTC. Translated: CASSLGRTRNEFF. The whole variable domain, remainder taken from reference TRBV28 and TRBJ2-1, is DVKVTQSSRYLVKRTGEKVFLECVQDMDHENMFWYRQDPGLGLRLIYFSYDVKMKEKGDIPEGYSVSREKKERFSLILESASTNQTSMYLCASSLGRTRNEFFGPGTRLTVL.